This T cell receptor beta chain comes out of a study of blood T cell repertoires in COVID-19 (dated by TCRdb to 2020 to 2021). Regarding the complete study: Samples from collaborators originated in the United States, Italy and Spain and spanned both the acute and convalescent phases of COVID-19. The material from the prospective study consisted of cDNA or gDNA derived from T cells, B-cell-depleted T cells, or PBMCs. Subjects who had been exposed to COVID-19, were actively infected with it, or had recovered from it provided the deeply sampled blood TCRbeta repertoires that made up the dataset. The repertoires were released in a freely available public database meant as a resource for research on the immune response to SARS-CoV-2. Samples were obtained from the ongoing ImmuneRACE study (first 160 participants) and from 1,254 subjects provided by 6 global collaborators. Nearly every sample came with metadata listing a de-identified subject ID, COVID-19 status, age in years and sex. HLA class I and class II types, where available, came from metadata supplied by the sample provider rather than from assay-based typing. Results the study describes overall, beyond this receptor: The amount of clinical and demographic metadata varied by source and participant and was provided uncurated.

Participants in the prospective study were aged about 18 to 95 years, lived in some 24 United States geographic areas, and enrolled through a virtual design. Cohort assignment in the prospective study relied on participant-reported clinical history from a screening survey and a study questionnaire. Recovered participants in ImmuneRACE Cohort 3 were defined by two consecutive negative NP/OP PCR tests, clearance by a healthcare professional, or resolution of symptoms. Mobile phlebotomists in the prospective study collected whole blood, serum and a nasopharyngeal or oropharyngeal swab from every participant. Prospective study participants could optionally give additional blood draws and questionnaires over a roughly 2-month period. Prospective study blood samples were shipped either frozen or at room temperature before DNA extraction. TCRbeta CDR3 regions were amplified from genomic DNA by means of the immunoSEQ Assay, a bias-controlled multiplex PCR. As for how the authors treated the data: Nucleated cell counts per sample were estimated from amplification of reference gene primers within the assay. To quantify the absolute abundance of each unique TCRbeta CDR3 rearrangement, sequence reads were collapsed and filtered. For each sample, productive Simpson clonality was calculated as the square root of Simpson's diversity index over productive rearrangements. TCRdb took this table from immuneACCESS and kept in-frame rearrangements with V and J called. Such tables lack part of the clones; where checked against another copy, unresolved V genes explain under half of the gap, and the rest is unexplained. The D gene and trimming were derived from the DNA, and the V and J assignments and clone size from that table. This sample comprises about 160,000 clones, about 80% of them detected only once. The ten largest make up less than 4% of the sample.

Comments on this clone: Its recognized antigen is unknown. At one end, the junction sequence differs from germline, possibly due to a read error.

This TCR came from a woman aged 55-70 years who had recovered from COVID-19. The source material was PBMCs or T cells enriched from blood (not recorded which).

The CDR3 protein sequence reads: CASSQDTLTDRGYEKLFF. At the DNA level, the sequence is TGCGCCAGCAGCCAAGATACCCTCACCGACAGGGGTTATGAGAAACTGTTTTTT. The chain links TRBV4-1 with TRBJ1-4, and 8 junction bases match TRBD1. CDR1 is given as MGHRA and CDR2 as YSYEKL, both from the germline V gene. The CDR3 covers 18 residues, taking in both the cysteine and the phenylalanine. The only DNA kept is the CDR3, 54 bases in frame from the first base.